This T cell receptor (beta chain) emerged from a study of blood T cells in healthy people across ages. Germline lookup yields CDR1 DFQATT and CDR2 SNEGSKA (reference sequence). V was cut by 5 bases and J by 0 bases, with 11 bases left in between. CDR3 size: 13 residues. The authors ran a second PCR of about 7 to 11 cycles using a sample-barcoded 5' primer and a J-beta primer mix. TCRdb analysed the 5' RACE reads with MiXCR anew, one entry per CDR3 protein. The repertoire includes approximately 800,000 distinct CDR3 sequences, roughly 50% of them detected once, and around 24% sits in the top ten. The receptor was derived from a man aged 35-49 years in good health. Specimen: blood. The chain employs TRBV20-1 and TRBJ2-7; D gene uncertain. The CDR3: CSASLPSSYEQYF. The CDR3 DNA reads TGCAGTGCTTCCCTCCCCAGCTCCTACGAGCAGTACTTC.